This is a list of T cell receptor beta chains from one sample in a study of cytotoxic CD8 clonotypes in ibrutinib-treated CLL. Generated by immunoSEQ multiplex PCR, the TCRdb table keeps only in-frame clones and is missing some. Of over 95,000 clones listed, 58% are singletons. This sample comprised PBMCs, obtained after 24 months of ibrutinib treatment. Receptors originate from a human donor with chronic lymphocytic leukemia. CDR3s include the opening cysteine and the closing phenylalanine or tryptophan. A D gene is named only where the DNA matches it firmly. Size is stated for part of the rows, as once, few or many counts, or as a class when the clone is expanded.

V gene	J gene	D gene	clone size	CDR3 protein	CDR3 DNA
TRBV2	TRBJ1-5	.	.	CASSEDLFNQPQHF	TGTGCCAGCAGTGAGGACCTATTCAATCAGCCCCAGCATTTT
TRBV19	TRBJ1-2	.	few	CASSIGRRMEGYTF	TGTGCCAGTAGTATAGGCAGGAGGATGGAAGGCTACACCTTC
TRBV27	TRBJ2-7	TRBD1	.	CASSRSGQASYEQYF	TGTGCCAGCAGTAGATCGGGACAGGCTTCCTACGAGCAGTACTTC
TRBV27	TRBJ2-5	.	.	CASSLGGGQETQYF	TGTGCCAGCAGTTTAGGAGGGGGCCAAGAGACCCAGTACTTC
TRBV28	TRBJ1-2	.	.	CASSLTGSGYTF	TGTGCCAGCAGTTTGACCGGCTCCGGCTACACCTTC
TRBV13	TRBJ2-5	TRBD2	.	CASSSGLLMETQYF	TGTGCCAGCAGCTCGGGACTACTCATGGAGACCCAGTACTTC
TRBV7-3	TRBJ2-1	.	.	CASSLRGNEQFF	TGTGCCAGCAGCTTACGGGGCAATGAGCAGTTCTTC
TRBV5-1	TRBJ2-1	.	.	CASSPASRYNEQFF	TGCGCCAGCAGCCCCGCGAGCAGATACAATGAGCAGTTCTTC
TRBV27	TRBJ1-6	.	few	CASSFRGNSPLHF	TGTGCCAGCAGTTTCCGAGGCAATTCACCCCTCCACTTT
TRBV11-3	TRBJ2-5	.	few	CASSPPASEETQYF	TGTGCCAGCAGCCCCCCAGCGAGCGAGGAGACCCAGTACTTC
TRBV29-1	TRBJ1-2	TRBD1	.	CSVGQGKNYGYTF	TGCAGCGTTGGACAGGGGAAAAACTATGGCTACACCTTC
TRBV30	TRBJ2-2	.	.	CAWSFGDTGELFF	TGTGCCTGGAGCTTTGGGGACACCGGGGAGCTGTTTTTT
TRBV6-1	TRBJ2-2	TRBD1	few	CASDRGNTGELFF	TGTGCCAGTGACAGGGGGAACACCGGGGAGCTGTTTTTT
TRBV14	TRBJ1-2	.	few	CASRNDRRRGYTF	TGTGCCAGCAGGAACGACAGGCGGCGGGGCTACACCTTC
TRBV30	TRBJ2-7	TRBD1	.	CAWDPGQGMYEQYF	TGTGCCTGGGACCCGGGACAGGGGATGTACGAGCAGTACTTC
TRBV2	TRBJ2-3	TRBD2	.	CASSVRGLAGATDTQYF	TGTGCCAGCAGTGTCAGGGGACTAGCGGGGGCCACAGATACGCAGTATTTT
TRBV7-2	TRBJ1-2	.	few	CASSLDPKTSGGYTF	TGTGCCAGCAGCTTAGATCCTAAAACGAGCGGTGGCTACACCTTC
TRBV18	TRBJ2-2	TRBD1	.	CASSQGTGVTTGELFF	TGTGCCAGCTCACAAGGGACAGGGGTTACCACCGGGGAGCTGTTTTTT
TRBV5-6	TRBJ1-2	.	.	CASSLGPPGLQLTNYGYTF	TGTGCCAGCAGCTTGGGACCCCCGGGACTGCAACTCACTAACTATGGCTACACCTTC
TRBV7-6	TRBJ2-7	.	.	CASSFSVSTYEQYF	TGTGCCAGCAGCTTTTCGGTTTCTACCTACGAGCAGTACTTC
TRBV25-1	TRBJ2-7	.	.	CASSESPTVEQYF	TGTGCCAGCAGTGAATCGCCGACAGTCGAGCAGTACTTC
TRBV7-2	TRBJ1-2	TRBD1	few	CASSPEGAGYGYTF	TGTGCCAGCAGCCCAGAGGGGGCAGGCTATGGCTACACCTTC
TRBV5-1	TRBJ2-1	TRBD2	.	CASSSGLAGFLGYNEQFF	TGCGCCAGCAGCTCGGGACTAGCGGGGTTTTTGGGCTACAATGAGCAGTTCTTC
TRBV27	TRBJ1-6	TRBD1	.	CASRQGQRSSYNSPLHF	TGTGCCAGCAGACAGGGACAGAGGAGCTCCTATAATTCACCCCTCCACTTT
TRBV6-5	TRBJ2-5	TRBD1	.	CASSLRDRVWETQYF	TGTGCCAGCAGTCTCCGGGACAGGGTTTGGGAGACCCAGTACTTC
TRBV14	TRBJ2-2	.	many	CASSQVSGAAGELFF	TGTGCCAGCAGCCAAGTATCGGGGGCCGCCGGGGAGCTGTTTTTT
TRBV25-1	TRBJ2-7	.	.	CASSAGYEQYF	TGTGCCAGCAGCGCAGGGTACGAGCAGTACTTC
TRBV4-3	TRBJ1-2	.	.	CASSPGTNGNYGYTF	TGCGCCAGCAGCCCCGGGACCAACGGGAACTATGGCTACACCTTC